These T cell receptor beta chains were read from a single sample in a study of blood T cell repertoires in COVID-19. TCRdb's copy holds only in-frame clones and misses some; the assay was immunoSEQ multiplex PCR. The sample carries around 290,000 clones, around 90% recorded once. Sequencing was performed on PBMCs or T cells enriched from blood (not recorded which). These TCRs come from a woman in her forties who had recovered from COVID-19. Each CDR3 is given with its conserved first and last residue. Each record gives: V gene, D gene, J gene, clone size, CDR3 protein, CDR3 DNA. A D gene is named only where the DNA matches it firmly. Clone sizes are given selectively: once, few, many, or a class where the clone is expanded.

TRBV7-2	TRBD2	TRBJ2-1	NA	CASFARLAGFHNEQFF	TGTGCCAGCTTCGCCCGACTAGCGGGATTCCACAATGAGCAGTTCTTC
TRBV4-1	TRBD1	TRBJ1-2	NA	CASSLTVDGTGVGYTF	TGCGCCAGCAGCCTTACTGTCGACGGGACAGGGGTTGGCTACACCTTC
TRBV19	NA	TRBJ1-2	NA	CASSPGLHYGYTF	TGTGCCAGTAGTCCCGGACTCCACTATGGCTACACCTTC
TRBV5-4	TRBD2	TRBJ2-5	NA	CASSSGLAGLGETQYF	TGTGCCAGCAGCTCGGGACTAGCGGGTCTGGGGGAGACCCAGTACTTC
TRBV5-5	NA	TRBJ1-2	NA	CASSPGLLNYGYTF	TGTGCCAGCAGCCCGGGACTTCTCAACTATGGCTACACCTTC
TRBV21-1	NA	TRBJ2-7	NA	CASSNCTGPYEQYF	TGTGCCAGCAGCAACTGCACAGGGCCCTACGAGCAGTACTTC
TRBV7-9	TRBD1	TRBJ2-4	NA	CASSPPGTARAKNIQYF	TGTGCCAGCAGCCCCCCCGGGACAGCAAGAGCCAAAAACATTCAGTACTTC
TRBV19	TRBD1	TRBJ1-4	NA	CASSRDRGYEKLFF	TGTGCCAGTAGTCGTGACAGGGGTTATGAAAAACTGTTTTTT
TRBV6-6	TRBD1	TRBJ1-1	NA	CASKQGEYTEAFF	TGTGCCAGCAAACAGGGGGAGTACACTGAAGCTTTCTTT
TRBV11-3	TRBD2	TRBJ2-1	NA	CASSILGGLAGSSYNEQFF	TGTGCCAGCAGCATCCTGGGGGGACTAGCGGGTTCCTCCTACAATGAGCAGTTCTTC
TRBV25-1	TRBD1	TRBJ1-2	NA	CASSDRQGWSYGYTF	TGTGCCAGCAGTGATCGACAGGGCTGGAGCTATGGCTACACCTTC
TRBV3-1/TRBV3-2	TRBD1	TRBJ1-4	NA	CASSQAGTGGKLFF	TGTGCCAGCAGCCAAGCTGGGACAGGGGGAAAACTGTTTTTT
TRBV5-5	TRBD2	TRBJ2-7	NA	CASSLAASSGAYEQYF	TGTGCCAGCAGCTTGGCCGCGTCTAGCGGAGCCTACGAGCAGTACTTC
TRBV10-3	TRBD2	TRBJ2-2	NA	CAISSGLAGGPGTGELFF	TGTGCCATCAGTTCGGGACTAGCGGGAGGGCCGGGGACCGGGGAGCTGTTTTTT
TRBV18	TRBD1	TRBJ1-6	NA	CASSRTGGSPLHF	TGTGCCAGCTCAAGGACAGGGGGTTCACCCCTCCACTTT
TRBV6-5	NA	TRBJ1-3	NA	CASSYSMSSGNTIYF	TGTGCCAGCAGTTACTCGATGAGCTCTGGAAACACCATATATTTT
TRBV4-1	TRBD1	TRBJ1-2	once	CASSQEDRGRLNTF	TGCGCCAGCAGCCAAGAGGACAGGGGGCGATTGAACACCTTC
TRBV5-1	TRBD2	TRBJ2-3	NA	CASSLAGIAGGTDTQYF	TGCGCCAGCAGCTTGGCCGGTATAGCGGGGGGTACAGATACGCAGTATTTT
TRBV4-3	TRBD1	TRBJ1-2	NA	CASSRKTGYASHGYTF	TGCGCCAGCAGCCGTAAGACAGGGTACGCTAGCCATGGCTACACCTTC
TRBV21-1	NA	TRBJ2-5	NA	CASSKHLAGGFFRETQYF	TGTGCCAGCAGCAAACACCTAGCGGGAGGTTTTTTTCGGGAGACCCAGTACTTC
TRBV5-5	NA	TRBJ1-3	NA	CASSQLGGSGNTIYF	TGTGCCAGCAGCCAGCTAGGGGGCTCTGGAAACACCATATATTTT
TRBV18	TRBD1	TRBJ2-7	once	CASSPRAGGFYEQYF	TGTGCCAGCTCACCACGGGCAGGGGGCTTTTACGAGCAGTACTTC
TRBV7-6	NA	TRBJ1-4	NA	CASSLGPGGPTNEKLFF	TGTGCCAGCAGCTTAGGTCCAGGAGGTCCAACTAATGAAAAACTGTTTTTT
TRBV15	NA	TRBJ2-3	NA	CATSIMDFRSTDTQYF	TGTGCCACCAGCATAATGGACTTCCGTAGCACAGATACGCAGTATTTT
TRBV5-8	TRBD1	TRBJ1-5	NA	CASSLGQGALLQPQHF	TGTGCCAGCAGCTTGGGGCAGGGGGCGTTACTTCAGCCCCAGCATTTT
TRBV19	NA	TRBJ1-1	NA	CASSTQGTEAFF	TGTGCCAGTAGTACACAGGGAACTGAAGCTTTCTTT
TRBV7-3	TRBD2	TRBJ2-1	NA	CASSLMSGREQFF	TGTGCCAGCAGCTTAATGAGCGGGAGGGAGCAGTTCTTC
TRBV2	NA	TRBJ2-7	NA	CATRAGGLDEQYF	TGTGCCACCCGGGCAGGGGGACTGGACGAGCAGTACTTC
TRBV5-1	TRBD2	TRBJ2-5	NA	CASSRSSGGVPLYQETQYF	TGCGCCAGCAGCCGAAGTAGCGGGGGGGTCCCCCTGTACCAAGAGACCCAGTACTTC
TRBV18	NA	TRBJ2-7	NA	CASSPGRPSEQYF	TGTGCCAGCTCACCGGGGCGTCCTTCCGAGCAGTACTTC
TRBV19	TRBD2	TRBJ2-5	NA	CASSELARETQYF	TGTGCCAGTAGTGAACTAGCGAGGGAGACCCAGTACTTC
TRBV25-1	TRBD1	TRBJ1-4	many	CASSDDRTGGEKLFF	TGTGCCAGCAGTGACGATCGGACAGGGGGGGAAAAACTGTTTTTT
TRBV4-1	TRBD2	TRBJ2-1	NA	CASSQLGLEVNEQFF	TGCGCCAGCAGCCAACTGGGACTAGAGGTGAATGAGCAGTTCTTC
TRBV27	TRBD2	TRBJ2-1	NA	CASSPLGLAEINEQFF	TGTGCCAGCAGTCCCCTGGGACTAGCGGAAATTAATGAGCAGTTCTTC
TRBV2	NA	TRBJ1-1	NA	CASVRNTEAFF	TGTGCCAGCGTTCGTAACACTGAAGCTTTCTTT
TRBV7-6	NA	TRBJ2-1	NA	CASSLMAASAAREQFF	TGTGCCAGCAGCTTAATGGCTGCTAGCGCTGCGCGTGAGCAGTTCTTC
TRBV7-9	NA	TRBJ1-2	NA	CASSLGQGFYGYTF	TGTGCCAGCAGCTTAGGGCAGGGCTTCTATGGCTACACCTTC
TRBV7-8	NA	TRBJ1-5	NA	CASSLAEDQPQHF	TGTGCCAGCAGCTTAGCAGAGGATCAGCCCCAGCATTTT
TRBV19	NA	TRBJ2-1	NA	CASTIQASNPGEQFF	TGTGCCAGTACCATACAGGCTAGTAATCCCGGTGAGCAGTTCTTC
TRBV5-5	TRBD2	TRBJ2-7	NA	CASSPRTSAYEQYF	TGTGCCAGCAGCCCAAGGACTAGCGCCTACGAGCAGTACTTC
TRBV5-8	TRBD2	TRBJ2-1	once	CASSDGTSLYNEQFF	TGTGCCAGCAGCGACGGGACTAGTCTTTACAATGAGCAGTTCTTC
TRBV5-1	NA	TRBJ2-3	NA	CASSVTDSTDTQYF	TGCGCCAGCAGCGTGACAGATAGCACAGATACGCAGTATTTT
TRBV2	TRBD1	TRBJ1-5	once	CASRWDRGESNQPQHF	TGTGCCAGCAGATGGGACAGGGGAGAAAGCAATCAGCCCCAGCATTTT
TRBV5-1	TRBD2	TRBJ2-1	NA	CASRQTSGGAYNEQFF	TGCGCCAGCAGACAGACTAGCGGGGGGGCTTACAATGAGCAGTTCTTC
TRBV5-5	TRBD1	TRBJ1-1	NA	CASSVTGGLRAEAFF	TGTGCCAGCAGTGTGACAGGGGGCCTTCGGGCTGAAGCTTTCTTT
TRBV19	TRBD2	TRBJ2-2	NA	CASSIGLVGTGELFF	TGTGCCAGTAGTATTGGACTAGTCGGCACCGGGGAGCTGTTTTTT
TRBV5-1	TRBD2	TRBJ2-3	NA	CASTGGLEDTQYF	TGCGCCAGCACGGGGGGGCTCGAAGATACGCAGTATTTT
TRBV6-4	NA	TRBJ1-2	NA	CASSDFFMSGGYTF	TGTGCCAGCAGTGACTTTTTCATGTCGGGTGGCTACACCTTC
TRBV7-6	TRBD1	TRBJ2-3	once	CASNRGASIFGRAQYF	TGTGCCAGCAACAGGGGGGCTAGTATTTTTGGAAGGGCGCAGTATTTT
TRBV7-7	NA	TRBJ2-2	NA	CASSPTGTPNTGELFF	TGTGCTAGCAGCCCAACCGGGACACCGAACACCGGGGAGCTGTTTTTT